Shown below are 10 T cell receptor beta chains from a single sample sequenced in a study of neurological immune-mediated disorders. Stated time point: longitudinal time-point 1 (baseline). TCRdb recomputed calls from the 5' RACE reads with MiXCR, one row per CDR3 protein. The repertoire holds tens of thousands of distinct CDR3 sequences, with around a tenth as singletons. Sequencing was done on a sample of PBMCs. Every receptor here comes from a male donor with HTLV-1-associated myelopathy (HAM/TSP).

This clonotype was counted at least ten times. This chain connects TRBV6-5 to TRBJ1-3, with D unresolved. The CDR3 has 18 residues. Germline CDR1 MNHEY, CDR2 SVGAGI. Trimming pared 0 bases from V and 0 bases from J, leaving 15 bases between. The CDR3 sequence: CASSYSIGTIISGNTIYF. Here the CDR3 DNA reads TGTGCCAGCAGTTACTCTATAGGCACTATCATCTCTGGAAACACCATATATTTT.

This clonotype showed up many times. J is TRBJ2-7 and V is TRBV20-1, with TRBD1 as a possible D gene (6 bases). The CDR3 runs 13 residues. In germline, CDR1 is DFQATT, CDR2 SNEGSKA (reference sequence). V lost 5 bases and J 0 bases, leaving 11 bases between the germline ends. The CDR3 coding sequence is TGCAGTGCTGGTAAACAGGGCTCCTACGAGCAGTACTTC. Its translation is CSAGKQGSYEQYF.

This chain links TRBV5-5 with TRBJ2-5; D possibly corresponds to TRBD1 (6 bases). The CDR3 runs to 14 residues. The germline V and J ends were trimmed by 1 base and 5 bases, with 12 bases remaining between them. The germline V gene encodes CDR1 SGHKS and CDR2 YYEKEE (reference sequence). As DNA, the CDR3 is TGTGCCAGCAGCTTGTCCGCAGGGGATGAGACCCAGTACTTC. It translates to CASSLSAGDETQYF.

The table lists this clonotype with a few counts. This chain links TRBV4-3 with TRBJ2-2; maybe TRBD1 (5 bases). Germline-derived CDR1 and CDR2 are LGHNA and YSLEER. V was pared by 0 bases and J by 6 bases, with 17 bases between. The CDR3 runs 17 residues. The CDR3 DNA reads as TGCGCCAGCAGCCAAGATTGGGCAGGGAAACATTCCGGGGAGCTGTTTTTT. This sequence encodes CASSQDWAGKHSGELFF.

This clonotype appeared many times. One end of the junction varies from germline; a read error may be responsible. This chain connects TRBV3-1 to TRBJ1-5, with D unresolved. Germline CDR1 and CDR2: LGHDT and YNNKEL (reference sequence). The CDR3 contains 15 residues. The DNA of the CDR3 is TGTGCCAGCAGTCAAGCGGGGAGCAGCAATCAGCCCCAGCATTTT. This translates into CASSQAGSSNQPQHF.

Many counts were recorded for this clonotype. The chain couples TRBV29-1 to TRBJ2-5; 7 nucleotides match TRBD1. J was trimmed by 5 bases and V by 4 bases; bases with no gene match: 7. Looked up from germline, CDR1 is SQVTM and CDR2 is ANQGSEA. CDR3 length equals 13 residues. The DNA for the CDR3 is TGCAGCGTTGTGGGCAGGGGGAAGGAGACCCAGTACTTC. Its protein product is CSVVGRGKETQYF.

This clonotype is judged medium-sized. The CDR3 region has the DNA TGTGCCAGCAGCCGGAGACAGGGGGCACTTTCACCCCTCCACTTT. Translation gives CASSRRQGALSPLHF. The chain links TRBV6-5 to TRBJ1-6; 10 nucleotides align to TRBD1. Germline CDR1 MNHEY, CDR2 SVGAGI. The CDR3 spans 15 residues. With V trimmed by 6 bases and J by 9 bases, 8 bases remained unmatched.

This clonotype was picked up one time. A junction boundary mismatches the germline segment, possibly from a read error. The gene calls are TRBV6-1 and TRBJ2-7; D assignment may be TRBD1 or TRBD2 (5 bases each). The germline V gene encodes CDR1 MNHNS and CDR2 SASEGT. The CDR3 extends over 15 amino acids. CDR3 sequence (DNA): TGTCCCAGCAGTTATGGAACAGGAGGAGACCTCGAGCAGTACTTC. This sequence encodes CPSSYGTGGDLEQYF.

This clonotype was seen just once. This chain uses TRBV7-9 with TRBJ1-2; D is ambiguous. V lost 4 bases and J 1 base, leaving 10 bases between the germline ends. Germline values: CDR1 SEHNR, CDR2 FQNEAQ (reference sequence). The CDR3 has 14 residues. CDR3 in amino acids: CASSSAGFNYGYTF. The DNA of the CDR3 is TGTGCCAGCAGCTCGGCAGGATTTAACTATGGCTACACCTTC.

This clonotype was counted many times. In DNA, the CDR3 is TGCAGTGCTAGAGATACAGGATCCACGCAGTATTTT. This translates into CSARDTGSTQYF. This rearrangement joins TRBV20-1 to TRBJ2-3; D perhaps matches TRBD1 (5 bases). This CDR3 is 12 amino acids long. Deletions cut 0 bases from V and 9 bases from J, with 10 bases between. Looked up from germline, CDR1 is DFQATT and CDR2 is SNEGSKA (reference sequence).